Following are 5 T cell receptor beta chains from one sample sequenced in a study of T cells after yellow fever vaccination (dated by TCRdb to about 2019). Library construction relied on 5' RACE. TCRdb records Illumina HiSeq 2500 as the sequencer. Using fastp at Q25 and MiXCR, TCRdb reprocessed the public reads and kept productive beta chains. Every CDR3 protein is listed once, alongside the most common genes and DNA of its rows. This sample is represented by some 600,000 distinct CDR3 sequences; 17% of them were singletons. Of the sample, roughly a sixth falls within the top ten clones. The sample's treatment or condition, from its label and the paper: live attenuated yellow fever vaccine strain. The input for sequencing was PBMCs, taken less than 6 days after the first yellow fever vaccination. The receptors derive from a man between 18 and 29 years old who received the YFV17D yellow fever vaccine.

This chain's CDR3 is CASSETGTPYNSPLHF. CDR3 sequence (DNA): TGTGCCAGCAGCGAAACCGGGACACCCTATAATTCACCCCTCCACTTT. V usage is TRBV9 and J usage is TRBJ1-6; tentative D call: TRBD1 (6 bases). The CDR3 covers 16 residues. The V gene lost 3 bases and the J gene lost 2 bases, with 12 bases spanning the gap. Germline V CDR1 and CDR2: SGDLS, YYNGEE.

This clonotype was counted a few times. The chain couples TRBV9 to TRBJ1-1; D ambiguous. Looked up from germline, CDR1 is SGDLS and CDR2 is YYNGEE. This CDR3 is 14 amino acids long. Trimming stripped 3 bases from V and 5 bases from J, with 14 bases between. The CDR3 DNA reads TGTGCCAGCAGCGCGGACCCCCCGGGAACTGAAGCTTTCTTT. This gives the protein CASSADPPGTEAFF.

The chain carries TRBV7-2 and TRBJ2-7; the match to TRBD2 covers 10 bases. There are 15 residues in the CDR3. Germline trimming cut 5 bases from V and 4 bases from J; bases unmatched to any gene: 8. Germline V gives CDR1 SGHTA, CDR2 FQGNSA. The CDR3 DNA reads TGTGCCAGCAGCGTCAGCGGGGGGGATTTTTACGAGCAGTACTTC. Protein sequence: CASSVSGGDFYEQYF.

This clonotype has at least ten counts. The CDR3 region has the DNA TGTGCCAGCAGTTTAGTTGCAACTAATGAAAAACTGTTTTTT. This encodes CASSLVATNEKLFF. The chain links TRBV12-3 or TRBV12-4 to TRBJ1-4; D ambiguous. The CDR3 has 14 residues. V was shortened by 1 base and J by 0 bases, with 3 bases between the two germline ends.

The chain uses TRBV6-5 and TRBJ2-3; 9 nucleotides agree with TRBD2. Losses at the gene ends were 2 bases for V and 0 bases for J; bases not matched to a gene: 3. Germline loops: CDR1 MNHEY, CDR2 SVGAGI. There are 16 residues in the CDR3. Here the CDR3 reads CASSYPSGASTDTQYF. DNA for the CDR3: TGTGCCAGCAGTTACCCTAGCGGGGCTAGCACAGATACGCAGTATTTT.